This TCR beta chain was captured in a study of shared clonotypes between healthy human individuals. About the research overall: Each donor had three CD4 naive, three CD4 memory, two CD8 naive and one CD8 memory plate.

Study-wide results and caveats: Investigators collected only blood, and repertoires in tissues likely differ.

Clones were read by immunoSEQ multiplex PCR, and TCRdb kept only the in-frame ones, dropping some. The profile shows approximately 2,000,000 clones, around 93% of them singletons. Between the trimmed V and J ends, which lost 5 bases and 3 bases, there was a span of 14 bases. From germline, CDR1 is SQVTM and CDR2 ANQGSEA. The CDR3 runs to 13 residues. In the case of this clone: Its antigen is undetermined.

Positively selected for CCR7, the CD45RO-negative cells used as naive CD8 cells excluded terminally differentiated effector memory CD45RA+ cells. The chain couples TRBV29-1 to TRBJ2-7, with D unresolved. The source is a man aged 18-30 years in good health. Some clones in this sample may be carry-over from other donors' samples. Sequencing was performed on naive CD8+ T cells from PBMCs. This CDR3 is CSVRIQALYEQYF. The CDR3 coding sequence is TGCAGCGTTCGCATTCAGGCTCTCTACGAGCAGTACTTC.